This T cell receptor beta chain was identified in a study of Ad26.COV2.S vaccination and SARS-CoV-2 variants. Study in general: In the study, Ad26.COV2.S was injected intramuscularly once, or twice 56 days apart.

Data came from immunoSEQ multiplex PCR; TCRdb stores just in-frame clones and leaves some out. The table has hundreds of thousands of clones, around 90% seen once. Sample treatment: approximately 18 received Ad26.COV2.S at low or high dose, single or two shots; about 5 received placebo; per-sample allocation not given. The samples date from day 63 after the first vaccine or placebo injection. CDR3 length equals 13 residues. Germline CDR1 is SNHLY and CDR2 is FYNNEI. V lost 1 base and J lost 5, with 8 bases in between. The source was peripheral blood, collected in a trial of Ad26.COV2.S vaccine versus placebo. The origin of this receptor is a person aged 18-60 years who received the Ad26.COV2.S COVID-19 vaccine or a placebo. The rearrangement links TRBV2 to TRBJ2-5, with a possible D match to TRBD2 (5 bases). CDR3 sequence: CASSEVVAETQYF. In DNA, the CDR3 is TGTGCCAGCAGTGAAGTGGTAGCGGAGACCCAGTACTTC.